Included here is one T cell receptor (beta chain) sequence, with context. Per the original data handling: For nucleated cells, counts were estimated from reference gene primer amplification. Some clones are missing from TCRdb's copy, which holds only in-frame ones; the method was immunoSEQ multiplex PCR. V and J calls and clone size are given by that table; D and trimming were obtained from the DNA. This repertoire shows 200,000 to 250,000 clones, 84% found once; its top ten account for roughly 2.4%. This specimen belongs to a study of blood T cell repertoires in COVID-19. The CDR3 sequence is 14 residues long. Germline CDR1 and CDR2: LNHDA and SQIVND (reference sequence). Trimming took off 6 bases at V and 0 bases at J, with 11 bases between the two ends.

This TCR was sampled from a woman aged 55-70 years with acute or convalescent COVID-19. The chain combines TRBV19 with TRBJ2-5; maybe TRBD1 (6 bases). Sequenced sample: peripheral blood. CDR3 protein: CASSPGTNQETQYF. CDR3 DNA: TGTGCCAGTAGCCCCGGGACAAACCAAGAGACCCAGTACTTC.